This T cell receptor beta chain was obtained from a study of CD8 T cells in Susac syndrome. Trimming stripped 0 bases from V and 7 bases from J, with 19 bases between. The germline V gene encodes CDR1 MNHEY and CDR2 SMNVEV (reference sequence). The CDR3 length is 16 residues. The RNA input was roughly 0.45 to 1 ug, and it was reverse transcribed with random hexamers. Amplification of TCR beta CDR3 across 54 Vbeta and 13 Jbeta was performed with immunoSEQ multiplex PCR. TCRdb redid the calling of the immunoSEQ multiplex PCR reads with MiXCR, one entry per CDR3 protein. Of a few hundred thousand distinct CDR3 sequences listed, more than 70% are singletons. Sequencing of TCR beta was undertaken in CD8+ and CD4+ T cells derived from blood. Negative isolation was used for CD8+ and CD4+ T cells and FACS enrichment for TEMRA cells.

The sequencing sample was made of CD8+ T cells from PBMCs. The rearrangement uses TRBV27 and TRBJ2-7; D might be TRBD1 (5 bases). This receptor was obtained from a human donor with multiple sclerosis. CDR3 bases: TGTGCCAGCAGTTTATCCGCGCAGGGTATCGGCCGTGAGCAGTACTTC. Translating gives CASSLSAQGIGREQYF.